This T cell receptor (beta chain) was observed in a study of cytomegalovirus exposure and HLA in healthy donors. Points from the study as a whole: Across donors, presence/absence analyses took sequencing depth to be roughly uniform. Certain sequence variants were highly shared and formed a cluster, and this cluster was likely a sequencing artifact. Cytomegalovirus status was reportedly diagnosed by the classifier with high specificity and sensitivity.

The donors were healthy bone marrow donors. Both 60 Vbeta primers and 13 Jbeta primers went into the PCR. The repertoire was sequenced with immunoSEQ multiplex PCR; TCRdb's copy has only in-frame clones and lacks some. The repertoire holds 45,000 to 60,000 clones, with around 81% as singletons. For this clone: The target antigen is unknown.

Trimming took 6 bases from V and 9 from J; bases not matched to a gene: 11. In germline, CDR1 is SQVTM, CDR2 ANQGSEA. CDR3 size: 13 residues. The V gene is TRBV29-1, the J gene TRBJ1-2; TRBD1 matches 9 bases. The sequencing sample was made of PBMCs. The receptor was derived from a man aged 25-40 years in good health and CMV-seropositive. The CDR3 bases are TGCAGCGTGGAACCGGGACAGGGTTTGCGCTACACCTTC. It codes for CSVEPGQGLRYTF. Supplemented by reference TRBV29-1 and TRBJ1-2, the full variable domain reads SAVISQKPSRDICQRGTSLTIQCQVDSQVTMMFWYRQQPGQSLTLIATANQGSEATYESGFVIDKFPISRPNLTFSTLTVSNMSPEDSSIYLCSVEPGQGLRYTFGSGTRLTVV.